The clone carrying this T cell receptor (beta chain) has a single count. What it binds is not known. Other DNA sequences in this sample translate to the same CDR3. The sample is drawn from a study of shared clonotypes between healthy human individuals. General study findings and limits: The rarefaction results pointed to incomplete sorted-subset sequencing despite large depth. All-four-donor shared clonotypes had higher generation probabilities than non-shared clonotypes did.

The repertoire was sequenced with immunoSEQ multiplex PCR; TCRdb's copy has only in-frame clones and lacks some. The data hold some 1,100,000 clones, with roughly 74% observed a single time. V lost 2 bases and J 3 bases, leaving 5 bases between the germline ends. The CDR3 runs 12 residues. CDR1 is MDHEN and CDR2 is SYDVKM in the germline V gene. This sequence was found in a man younger than 35 in good health. Some clones in this sample may be carry-over from other donors' samples. The sample consisted of memory CD4+ T cells from PBMCs. Noted subset: CD45RA-negative fraction. V gene TRBV28 combines with J gene TRBJ2-7; D gene unclear. The CDR3 DNA is TGTGCCAGCAGTTTACGAGGCTACGAGCAGTACTTC. Amino acids: CASSLRGYEQYF.